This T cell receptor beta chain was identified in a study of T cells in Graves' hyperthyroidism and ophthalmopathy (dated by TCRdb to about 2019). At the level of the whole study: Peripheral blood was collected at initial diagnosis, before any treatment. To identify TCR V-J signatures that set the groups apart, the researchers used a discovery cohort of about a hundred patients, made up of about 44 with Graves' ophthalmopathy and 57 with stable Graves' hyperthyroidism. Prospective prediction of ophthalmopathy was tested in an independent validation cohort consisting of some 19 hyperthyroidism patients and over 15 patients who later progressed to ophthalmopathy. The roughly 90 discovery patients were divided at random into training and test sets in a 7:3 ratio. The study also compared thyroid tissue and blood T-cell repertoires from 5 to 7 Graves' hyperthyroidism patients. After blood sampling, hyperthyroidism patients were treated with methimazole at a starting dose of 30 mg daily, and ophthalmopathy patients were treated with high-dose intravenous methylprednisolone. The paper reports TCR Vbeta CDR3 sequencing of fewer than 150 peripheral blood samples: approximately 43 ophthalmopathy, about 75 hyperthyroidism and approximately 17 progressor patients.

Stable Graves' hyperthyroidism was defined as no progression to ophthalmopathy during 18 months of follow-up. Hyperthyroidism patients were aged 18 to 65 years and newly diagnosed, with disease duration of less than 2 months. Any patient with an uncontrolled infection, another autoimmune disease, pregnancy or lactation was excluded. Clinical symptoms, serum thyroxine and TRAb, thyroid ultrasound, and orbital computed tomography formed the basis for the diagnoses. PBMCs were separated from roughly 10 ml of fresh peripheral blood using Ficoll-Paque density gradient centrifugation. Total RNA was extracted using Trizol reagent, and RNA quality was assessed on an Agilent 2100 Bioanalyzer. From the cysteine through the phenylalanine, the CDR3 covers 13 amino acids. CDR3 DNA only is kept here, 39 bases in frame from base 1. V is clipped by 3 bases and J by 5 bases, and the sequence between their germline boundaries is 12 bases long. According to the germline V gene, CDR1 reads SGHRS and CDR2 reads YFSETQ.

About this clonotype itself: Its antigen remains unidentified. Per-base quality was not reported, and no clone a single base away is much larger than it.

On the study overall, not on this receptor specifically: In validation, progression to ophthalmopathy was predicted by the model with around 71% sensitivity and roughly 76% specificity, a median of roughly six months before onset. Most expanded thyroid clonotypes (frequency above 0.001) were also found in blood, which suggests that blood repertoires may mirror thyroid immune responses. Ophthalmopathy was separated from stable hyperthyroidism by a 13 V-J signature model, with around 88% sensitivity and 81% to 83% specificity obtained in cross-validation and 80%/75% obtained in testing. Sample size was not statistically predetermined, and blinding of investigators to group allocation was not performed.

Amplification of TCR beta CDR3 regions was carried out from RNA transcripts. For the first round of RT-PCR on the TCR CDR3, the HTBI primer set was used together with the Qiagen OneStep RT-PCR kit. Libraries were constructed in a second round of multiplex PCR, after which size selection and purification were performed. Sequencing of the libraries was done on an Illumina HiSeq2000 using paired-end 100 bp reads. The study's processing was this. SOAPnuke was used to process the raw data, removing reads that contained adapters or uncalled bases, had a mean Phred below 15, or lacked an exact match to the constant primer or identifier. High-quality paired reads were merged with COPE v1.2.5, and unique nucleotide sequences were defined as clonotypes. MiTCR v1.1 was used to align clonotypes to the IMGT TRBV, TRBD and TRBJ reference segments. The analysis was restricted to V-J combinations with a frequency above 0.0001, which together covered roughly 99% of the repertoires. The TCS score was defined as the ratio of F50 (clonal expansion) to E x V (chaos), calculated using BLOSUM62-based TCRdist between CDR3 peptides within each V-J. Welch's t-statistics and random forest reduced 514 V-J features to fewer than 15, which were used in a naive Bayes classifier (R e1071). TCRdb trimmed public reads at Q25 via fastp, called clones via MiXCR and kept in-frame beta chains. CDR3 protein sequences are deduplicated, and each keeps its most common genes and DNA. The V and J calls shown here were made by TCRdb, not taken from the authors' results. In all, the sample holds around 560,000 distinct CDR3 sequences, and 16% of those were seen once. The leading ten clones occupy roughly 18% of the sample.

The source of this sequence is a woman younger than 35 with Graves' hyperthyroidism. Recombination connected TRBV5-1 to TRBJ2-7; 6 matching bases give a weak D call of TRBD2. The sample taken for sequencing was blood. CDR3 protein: CASSWGTDNEQYF. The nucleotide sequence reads TGCGCCAGCAGCTGGGGGACTGACAACGAGCAGTACTTC.